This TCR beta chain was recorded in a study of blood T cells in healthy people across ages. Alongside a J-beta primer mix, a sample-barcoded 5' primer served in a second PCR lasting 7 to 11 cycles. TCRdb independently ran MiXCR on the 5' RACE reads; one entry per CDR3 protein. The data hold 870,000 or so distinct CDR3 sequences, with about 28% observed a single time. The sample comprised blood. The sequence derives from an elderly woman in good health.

As DNA, the CDR3 is TGCAGTGCTAGAGGGACTGGCGGAATCTACGAGCAGTACTTC. Translation gives CSARGTGGIYEQYF. This chain uses TRBV20-1 with TRBJ2-7; the D gene is possibly TRBD2 (5 bases). V was trimmed by 1 base and J by 3 bases, leaving 13 bases between them. This CDR3 contains 14 residues. Looked up from germline, CDR1 is DFQATT and CDR2 is SNEGSKA (reference sequence).